These T cell receptor beta chains were read from a single sample in a study of blood T cells in healthy people across ages. TCRdb reanalysed the 5' RACE reads using MiXCR and keeps one entry per CDR3 protein. The table shows hundreds of thousands of distinct CDR3 sequences, with 56% occurring only once. Sequencing was done on a sample of blood. Receptor source: a man aged 35-49 years in good health. Each CDR3 is given with its conserved first and last residue. A D gene is named only where the DNA matches it firmly. Clone size is stated in some rows and not others, as once, few, many or a class when expanded.

>TRBV7-2|few|.|TRBJ1-4
CASSSRVGDEKLFF
TGTGCCAGCAGCTCCAGGGTAGGGGATGAAAAACTGTTTTTT
>TRBV27|.|TRBD2|TRBJ2-1
CASSLSGTSGYNEQFF
TGTGCCAGCAGTTTATCCGGGACTAGCGGTTACAATGAGCAGTTCTTC
>TRBV9|few|.|TRBJ1-1
CASSVDPNPNTEAFF
TGTGCCAGCAGCGTAGATCCAAATCCGAACACTGAAGCTTTCTTT
>TRBV6-2/TRBV6-3|.|.|TRBJ2-2
CASSLQGLLTGELFF
TGTGCCAGCAGTCTACAGGGATTGCTAACCGGGGAGCTGTTTTTT
>TRBV30|.|.|TRBJ1-1
CAWSATSATEAFF
TGTGCCTGGAGTGCGACAAGTGCCACTGAAGCTTTCTTT
>TRBV13|.|TRBD2|TRBJ2-1
CASSPPSGREGNEQFF
TGTGCCAGCAGCCCACCTAGCGGGAGGGAAGGAAATGAGCAGTTCTTC
>TRBV5-1|.|.|TRBJ2-1
CASSRSNQEQFF
TGCGCCAGCAGCCGGAGCAATCAGGAGCAGTTCTTC
>TRBV29-1|.|.|TRBJ2-7
CSVEGQTYEQYF
TGCAGCGTTGAAGGCCAGACCTACGAGCAGTACTTC
>TRBV11-2|.|TRBD2|TRBJ2-7
CASSLVGGGYNEQYF
TGTGCCAGCAGCTTAGTCGGGGGGGGATACAATGAGCAGTACTTC
>TRBV20-1|few|TRBD1|TRBJ1-5
CSALGVLGQGAYSNQPQHF
TGCAGTGCGCTGGGGGTGCTAGGACAGGGAGCCTATAGCAATCAGCCCCAGCATTTT
>TRBV20-1|.|.|TRBJ1-4
CSARSGSNEKLFF
TGCAGTGCTAGATCGGGGTCTAATGAAAAACTGTTTTTT
>TRBV4-1|.|.|TRBJ2-3
CASSSRTVIGTDTQYF
TGCGCCAGCAGCTCCCGGACGGTCATAGGCACAGATACGCAGTATTTT
>TRBV4-3|.|.|TRBJ2-4
CASSQDLSGAKNIQYF
TGCGCCAGCAGCCAAGATCTCTCGGGAGCCAAAAACATTCAGTACTTC
>TRBV20-1|few|.|TRBJ2-3
CSANQSPELVTDTQYF
TGCAGTGCCAATCAGTCGCCGGAGTTGGTAACAGATACGCAGTATTTT
>TRBV28|.|.|TRBJ2-1
CASSPPTRGEQFF
TGTGCCAGCAGTCCACCTACTAGGGGCGAGCAGTTCTTC
>TRBV5-8|once|.|TRBJ2-5
CANPLLAGAGETQYF
TGTGCCAACCCGCTCCTTGCCGGGGCGGGGGAGACCCAGTACTTC
>TRBV6-1|.|TRBD2|TRBJ2-1
CASSQLAGGLFSYNEQFF
TGTGCCAGCAGCCAACTAGCGGGAGGGTTATTCTCCTACAATGAGCAGTTCTTC
>TRBV12-3/TRBV12-4|.|TRBD1|TRBJ2-7
CASSSTGSSYEQYF
TGTGCCAGCAGTTCGACAGGGAGCTCCTACGAGCAGTACTTC
>TRBV5-1|.|TRBD2|TRBJ2-5
CTSSSTAGDETQYF
TGCACCAGCAGCTCAACAGCGGGAGACGAGACCCAGTACTTC
>TRBV28|.|TRBD2|TRBJ2-1
CASSKERRTSVTYNEQFF
TGTGCCAGCAGTAAGGAGAGAAGGACTAGCGTAACCTACAATGAGCAGTTCTTC
>TRBV12-3/TRBV12-4|.|.|TRBJ2-5
CASSLARVVGDHQETQYF
TGTGCCAGCAGTTTAGCGCGGGTGGTCGGGGACCATCAGGAGACCCAGTACTTC
>TRBV6-5|few|TRBD2|TRBJ2-7
CASSPTLAGAYEQYF
TGTGCCAGCAGTCCGACACTAGCGGGAGCTTACGAGCAGTACTTC
>TRBV20-1|.|.|TRBJ2-3
CSARDPSSDTDTQYF
TGCAGTGCTAGAGATCCCTCGTCCGACACAGATACGCAGTATTTT
>TRBV6-1|many|.|TRBJ2-7
CASSESLGGAYEQYF
TGTGCCAGCAGTGAAAGCTTGGGGGGCGCCTACGAGCAGTACTTC
>TRBV4-3|.|TRBD2|TRBJ2-1
CASSQEGLAGDEQFF
TGCGCCAGCAGCCAAGAAGGACTAGCGGGAGATGAGCAGTTCTTC
>TRBV4-1|few|.|TRBJ2-5
CASSQDRTDGEQYF
TGCGCCAGCAGCCAAGATCGGACAGACGGTGAGCAGTACTTC
>TRBV2|.|.|TRBJ2-6
CASERGGPGTEDVLTF
TGTGCCAGCGAGAGAGGGGGGCCTGGGACAGAGGACGTCCTGACTTTC
>TRBV29-1|.|TRBD1|TRBJ1-5
CSERRGQGNQPQHF
TGCAGCGAAAGGAGAGGACAGGGGAATCAGCCCCAGCATTTT
>TRBV24-1|.|.|TRBJ1-1
CATSDPRNTEAFF
TGTGCCACCAGTGATCCCAGGAACACTGAAGCTTTCTTT
>TRBV12-3/TRBV12-4|few|.|TRBJ2-1
CASRRVDEQFF
TGTGCCAGCAGACGAGTCGATGAGCAGTTCTTC
>TRBV7-9|.|.|TRBJ2-7
CASSLVTGAYNEQYF
TGTGCCAGCAGCTTAGTTACAGGAGCCTACAATGAGCAGTACTTC
>TRBV20-1|.|.|TRBJ2-7
CSARSHTYEQYF
TGCAGTGCTAGGTCGCATACCTACGAGCAGTACTTC
>TRBV6-1|few|.|TRBJ2-3
CASTNLISSLPSDTQYF
TGTGCCAGCACCAACCTTATAAGCAGCCTGCCTTCAGATACGCAGTATTTT
>TRBV28|.|TRBD1|TRBJ2-5
CASSLWTGGRETQYF
TGTGCCAGCAGTTTATGGACAGGGGGCAGGGAGACCCAGTACTTC
>TRBV2|.|.|TRBJ1-5
CASTRDSVIDQPQHF
TGTGCCAGCACAAGGGATTCGGTCATCGATCAGCCCCAGCATTTT
>TRBV28|.|.|TRBJ2-7
CASNPAGVDSSYEQYF
TGTGCCAGCAACCCAGCAGGGGTGGATAGCTCCTATGAGCAGTACTTC
>TRBV12-3/TRBV12-4|few|.|TRBJ1-6
CASSHGQLNSPLHF
TGTGCCAGCAGCCATGGACAGCTAAATTCACCCCTCCACTTT
>TRBV9|few|TRBD2|TRBJ2-3
CASSVGLAADTQYF
TGTGCCAGCAGCGTAGGTCTAGCGGCGGATACGCAGTATTTT
>TRBV7-2|few|.|TRBJ2-7
CASSLSVEYEQYF
TGTGCCAGCAGCCTCAGTGTGGAATACGAGCAGTACTTC
>TRBV5-1|.|.|TRBJ2-7
CASRAEGEQYF
TGCGCCAGCCGCGCGGAGGGCGAGCAGTACTTC
>TRBV7-6|once|.|TRBJ2-5
CASSLNVPPETQYF
TGTGCCAGCAGCTTAAACGTTCCCCCAGAGACCCAGTACTTC
>TRBV5-6|.|TRBD2|TRBJ2-5
CASSLELAGAGETQYF
TGTGCCAGCAGCTTGGAGCTAGCGGGAGCGGGGGAGACCCAGTACTTC
>TRBV3-1|.|.|TRBJ2-1
CASSQDVGRTYNEQFF
TGTGCCAGCAGCCAAGATGTAGGGCGGACCTACAATGAGCAGTTCTTC
>TRBV30|many|.|TRBJ2-6
CAWSADSGANVLTF
TGTGCCTGGAGTGCGGACTCTGGGGCCAACGTCCTGACTTTC
>TRBV5-1|.|.|TRBJ2-3
CASSSREPSTDTQYF
TGCGCCAGCAGCTCCCGGGAGCCTAGCACAGATACGCAGTATTTT
>TRBV5-1|few|TRBD2|TRBJ2-5
CASSSLAGGSQETQYF
TGCGCCAGCAGCTCATTAGCGGGGGGCAGCCAAGAGACCCAGTACTTC
>TRBV4-1|many|TRBD2|TRBJ2-7
CASSRLTGGSYEQYF
TGCGCCAGCAGCCGTCTAACGGGGGGCTCCTACGAGCAGTACTTC
>TRBV20-1|.|TRBD1|TRBJ1-5
CSAREGTGRDQPQHF
TGCAGTGCTAGAGAAGGGACAGGGAGGGATCAGCCCCAGCATTTT
>TRBV10-2|.|TRBD2|TRBJ2-1
CASSVTSGGYNEQFF
TGCGCCAGCAGTGTTACTAGCGGGGGGTACAATGAGCAGTTCTTC
>TRBV6-1|.|.|TRBJ2-7
CASSGKDWPYEQYF
TGTGCCAGCAGTGGCAAAGACTGGCCCTACGAGCAGTACTTC
>TRBV24-1|.|.|TRBJ2-1
CATSDSRMREQFF
TGTGCCACCAGTGATTCCCGGATGAGAGAGCAGTTCTTC
>TRBV4-3|.|.|TRBJ1-2
CASSQALSPSGPMRGYTF
TGCGCCAGCAGCCAAGCTCTCTCGCCGTCGGGCCCTATGCGTGGCTACACCTTC
>TRBV7-9|many|.|TRBJ2-7
CASSLGLAAYEQYF
TGTGCCAGCAGCTTGGGGCTTGCGGCTTACGAGCAGTACTTC
>TRBV5-1|few|.|TRBJ2-5
CASSFGSLTRGETQYF
TGCGCCAGCAGCTTCGGTTCGCTCACACGGGGGGAGACCCAGTACTTC
>TRBV25-1|.|.|TRBJ2-5
CASSELGQGQETQYF
TGTGCCAGCAGTGAATTGGGTCAGGGACAAGAGACCCAGTACTTC
>TRBV25-1|.|.|TRBJ2-5
CASRDWGRGQETQYF
TGTGCCAGCAGGGACTGGGGGAGGGGGCAAGAGACCCAGTACTTC
>TRBV27|.|TRBD2|TRBJ2-1
CASSFQREVWDEQFF
TGTGCCAGCAGTTTCCAGCGGGAGGTTTGGGATGAGCAGTTCTTC
>TRBV4-2|.|.|TRBJ2-3
CASSPRNNPGDTQYF
TGTGCCAGCAGCCCAAGAAACAATCCCGGAGATACGCAGTATTTT
>TRBV6-5|.|.|TRBJ1-4
CASSNTEGNEKLFF
TGTGCCAGCAGTAACACAGAGGGTAATGAAAAACTGTTTTTT
>TRBV9|.|.|TRBJ2-3
CASSVLSAADTQYF
TGTGCCAGCAGCGTACTGTCAGCCGCAGATACGCAGTATTTT